Below are 3 T cell receptor beta chains sequenced from a single sample in a study of glioma-infiltrating T cells. Amplification of TCR alpha and beta CDR3 regions from RNA used iRepertoire nested multiplex PCR. TCRdb used MiXCR to reprocess the multiplex PCR reads, holding one entry per CDR3 protein. The sample shows approximately 130,000 distinct CDR3 sequences, under 30% of them seen only once. The sample was glioma tissue, nonneoplastic brain tissue, or PBMCs (not recorded which). The receptors shown here come from a human donor with low-grade glioma or glioblastoma, undergoing nonglioma brain surgery, or in good health (not recorded which).

As concerns this clonotype: Just one base apart from a much larger clone, this may be a read error. This chain connects TRBV15 to TRBJ2-2; the match to TRBD1 covers 9 bases. Germline CDR1 and CDR2: LNHNV and YYDKDF (reference sequence). The CDR3 is made up of 16 amino acids. The CDR3 DNA reads TGTGACACCAGCAGAGGGGGGACAGGGAGGACCGGGGAGCTGTTTTTT. Protein product: CDTSRGGTGRTGELFF.

This clonotype was detected ten times or more. J is TRBJ2-1 and V is TRBV6-1, with D unresolved. The CDR3 sequence is 16 residues long. V lost 6 bases and J 5 bases, leaving 20 bases between the germline ends. The germline gives CDR1 MNHNS, CDR2 SASEGT. CDR3 protein: CASSPRHHSIDNEQFF. In nucleotides, the CDR3 is TGTGCCAGCAGCCCCCGACACCATAGCATAGACAATGAGCAGTTCTTC.

This clonotype was seen a handful of times. This rearrangement joins TRBV19 to TRBJ2-3; 14 nucleotides line up with TRBD2. The CDR3 totals 17 residues. Germline V gene data show CDR1 as LNHDA and CDR2 as SQIVND (reference sequence). J was trimmed by 3 bases and V by 3 bases; bases with no gene match: 5. CDR3 nucleotides: TGTGCCAGTAGTATGCCCGGGACTAGCGGGGGTACAGATACGCAGTATTTT. Translating it yields CASSMPGTSGGTDTQYF.